The entry below describes one T cell receptor beta chain. This clone was counted once. The antigen it recognizes is unknown. It has no much larger one-base neighbor in the sample; base qualities were not kept. This sample stems from a study of shared clonotypes between healthy human individuals (dated by TCRdb to the early 2020s). With regard to the full study: The cohort comprised a couple of women and a few men aged 18 to 49 years. For each donor, CD4 naive and CD4 memory were each run on three plates, CD8 naive on two plates, and CD8 memory on one plate. The study deeply sequenced blood TCR repertoires of five healthy adults to estimate repertoire size and the extent of clonotype sharing between individuals. To increase sequencing depth and limit assay-specific biases, different laboratories used diverse techniques to prepare libraries and sequence TCR repertoires. Each donor's leukapheresis produced roughly between roughly 0.9 and 9 billion PBMCs.

The paper's findings and limits, for the study overall: Around 5.4% of naive CD4, 3% to 3.5% of naive CD8, 2% to 2.5% of memory CD4, and more than 0.35% of memory CD8 clonotypes were shared across a few donors. Estimated clonotype richness was generally larger for naive than for memory subsets. Based on pairwise subsampling, the degree of clonotype sharing among donors was expected to be affected by sequencing depth. Sampling was restricted to blood, and TCR repertoires in tissues likely differ from the TCR repertoires found in blood. Compared with non-shared clonotypes, the clonotypes found in all four sorted-subset donors had higher generation probabilities. The small number of donors limited the genetic and exposure-history diversity represented. Rarefaction of sorted-subset datasets indicated incomplete sequencing despite the large sequencing depth.

For the CD8 naive samples, CD45RO-negative cells were positively selected for CCR7, yielding a CD45RA+CCR7+ population from which TemRA cells were excluded. Healthy HIV-negative adults with no recently reported acute infections or vaccinations were included as donors. All donors were Caucasian adults living in Nashville, Tennessee, USA. Blood was collected by leukapheresis, and PBMCs were isolated by Ficoll-Histopaque density gradient centrifugation and then cryopreserved in liquid nitrogen vapor phase. Analytical flow cytometry was used to check the purity and quantity of each magnetically sorted T cell population. From each sorted fraction, genomic DNA was isolated and quantified by UV absorbance on a Nanodrop 2000c. The germline V gene gives CDR1 as SGHRS and CDR2 as YFSETQ. CDR3 length: 16 amino acids, cysteine to phenylalanine. Kept here is only the CDR3 DNA, which spans 48 bases and is read in frame from base 1. V gives up 2 bases and J gives up 2 bases, and the segment between their germline ends measures 14 bases.

Using the deep immunoSEQ assay, multiplex PCR amplified TCR CDR3 regions from genomic DNA. Extracted genomic DNA from each cell subset was spread evenly across all wells of several immunoSEQ 96-well plates, with each plate serving as a replicate. Each replicate PCR for sorted subsets received about 210 ng genomic DNA, equal to about 30,000 T cell genomes. Purified libraries were quantified with a Qubit 3.0 fluorometer, sized on a Bioanalyzer 2100, and re-quantified with the KAPA Library Quantification kit. Every immunoSEQ 96-well plate was sequenced on a separate single-read 150-cycle Illumina NextSeq 550 flow cell. For the original study's pipeline: The immunoSEQ output contained only junctional sequences without quality scores, so filtering could not match that applied to full-length reads. Sequences were annotated with PyIR, a Python wrapper for IgBLAST v1.9, using IMGT germline references to assign V/J genes and CDR3. Reads were filtered out if the reads had weak V/J assignments (E-value above 1e-6), no CDR3, stop codons, out-of-frame junctions, or ambiguous translated residues. V3J clonotypes were defined as sequences sharing the same inferred V gene, J gene, and CDR3 amino acid sequence. To compute the percentage overlap between repertoires, the number of shared unique clonotypes was divided by the size of the smaller repertoire. Richness of each repertoire was evaluated using RTK rarefaction, the Chao1 estimator, and Recon v2.1 estimates of unobserved clonotypes. For all TCRbeta clonotypes obtained by the gDNA method from a few donors, generation probabilities were computed with OLGA. In TCRdb, the immuneACCESS table is reduced to in-frame sequences with V and J assigned. These tables do not hold every clone; where another copy was compared, an unresolved V gene accounts for under half, and the others remain unexplained. The D gene and trimming were derived from the DNA, and the V and J assignments and clone size from that table. The sample has about 820,000 clones on record, more than 85% of them singletons. Of the sample, about 24% falls within the top ten clones.

This clonotype originated in a man aged 25 to 45 in good health. The receptor chain draws on TRBV5-1 and TRBJ2-1; possibly the D gene is TRBD2, per 7 matching bases. Material: naive CD8+ T cells sorted from blood. The cell subset or site label, as the study defines it: CD45RA+CCR7+. In nucleotide form, the sequence is TGCGCCAGCAGCTTTAGGGGGGGAGAACCCTACAATGAGCAGTTCTTC. Its translation is CASSFRGGEPYNEQFF.